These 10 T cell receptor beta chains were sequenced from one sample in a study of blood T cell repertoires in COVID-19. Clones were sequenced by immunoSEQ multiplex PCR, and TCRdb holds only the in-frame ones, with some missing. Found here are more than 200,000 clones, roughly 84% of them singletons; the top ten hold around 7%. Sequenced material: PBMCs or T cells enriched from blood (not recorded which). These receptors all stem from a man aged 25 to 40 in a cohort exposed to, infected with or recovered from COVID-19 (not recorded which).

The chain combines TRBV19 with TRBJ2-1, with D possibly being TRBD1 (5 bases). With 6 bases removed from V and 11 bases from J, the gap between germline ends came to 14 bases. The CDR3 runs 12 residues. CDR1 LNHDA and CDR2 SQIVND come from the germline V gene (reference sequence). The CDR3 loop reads CASSYEDTKQFF. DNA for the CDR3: TGTGCCAGTAGCTACGAGGACACCAAGCAGTTCTTC.

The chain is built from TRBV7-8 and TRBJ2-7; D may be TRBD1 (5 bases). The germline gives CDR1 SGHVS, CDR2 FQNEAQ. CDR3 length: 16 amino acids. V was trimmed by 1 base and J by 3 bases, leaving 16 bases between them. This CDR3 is CASSLGPQGVVYEQYF. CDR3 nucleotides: TGTGCCAGCAGCTTAGGCCCCCAAGGGGTGGTCTACGAGCAGTACTTC.

CDR3 nucleotides: TGCAGCGTTGTAAAGGGGGATAGCAATCAGCCCCAGCATTTT. Translating gives CSVVKGDSNQPQHF. The chain links TRBV29-1 to TRBJ1-5; D is perhaps TRBD1 (6 bases). Per germline, CDR1 SQVTM and CDR2 ANQGSEA. The ends were cut back, 4 bases at V and 0 bases at J, with 10 bases in the middle. CDR3 length: 14 residues.

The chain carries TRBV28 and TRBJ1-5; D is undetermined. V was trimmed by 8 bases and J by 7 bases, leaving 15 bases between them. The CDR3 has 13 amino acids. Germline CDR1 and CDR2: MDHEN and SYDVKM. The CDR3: CASGRVLGQPQHF. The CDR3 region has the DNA TGTGCCAGCGGTAGGGTACTAGGACAGCCCCAGCATTTT.

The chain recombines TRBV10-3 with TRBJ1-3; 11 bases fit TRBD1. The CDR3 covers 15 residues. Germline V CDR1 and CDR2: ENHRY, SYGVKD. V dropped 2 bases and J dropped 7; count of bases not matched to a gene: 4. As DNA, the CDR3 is TGTGCCATCAGTGAGGGACAGGGGGCTGATAACACCATATATTTT. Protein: CAISEGQGADNTIYF.

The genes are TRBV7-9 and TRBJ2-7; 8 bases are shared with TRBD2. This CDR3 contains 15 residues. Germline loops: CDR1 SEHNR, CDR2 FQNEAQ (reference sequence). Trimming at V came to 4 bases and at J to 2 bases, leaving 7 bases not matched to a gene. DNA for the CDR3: TGTGCCAGCAGCTCCAACCTAGCGGGCACCTACGAGCAGTACTTC. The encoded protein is CASSSNLAGTYEQYF. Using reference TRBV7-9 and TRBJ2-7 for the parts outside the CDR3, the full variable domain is DTGVSQNPRHKITKRGQNVTFRCDPISEHNRLYWYRQTLGQGPEFLTYFQNEAQLEKSRLLSDRFSAERPKGSFSTLEIQRTEQGDSAMYLCASSSNLAGTYEQYFGPGTRLTVT.

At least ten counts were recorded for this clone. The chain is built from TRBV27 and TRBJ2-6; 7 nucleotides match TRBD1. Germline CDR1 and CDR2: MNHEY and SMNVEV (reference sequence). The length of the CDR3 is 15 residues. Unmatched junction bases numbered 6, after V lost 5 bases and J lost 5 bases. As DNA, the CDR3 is TGTGCCAGCAGTAAGGGGGCGCTTAGGGCCAACGTCCTGACTTTC. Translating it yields CASSKGALRANVLTF.

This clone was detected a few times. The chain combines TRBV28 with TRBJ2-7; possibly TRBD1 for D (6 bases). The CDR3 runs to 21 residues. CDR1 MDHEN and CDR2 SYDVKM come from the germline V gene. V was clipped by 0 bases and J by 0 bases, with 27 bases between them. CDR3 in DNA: TGTGCCAGCAGTTTATGGGACGCTGGTTGGGACACCCAAACCCGCTCCTACGAGCAGTACTTC. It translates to CASSLWDAGWDTQTRSYEQYF.

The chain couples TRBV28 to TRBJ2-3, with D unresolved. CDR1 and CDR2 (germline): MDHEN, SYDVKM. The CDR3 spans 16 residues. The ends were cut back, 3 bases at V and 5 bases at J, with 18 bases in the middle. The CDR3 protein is CASSFDGSQQGDTQYF. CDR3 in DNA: TGTGCCAGCAGTTTCGACGGATCACAGCAAGGAGATACGCAGTATTTT. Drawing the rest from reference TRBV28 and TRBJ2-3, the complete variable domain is DVKVTQSSRYLVKRTGEKVFLECVQDMDHENMFWYRQDPGLGLRLIYFSYDVKMKEKGDIPEGYSVSREKKERFSLILESASTNQTSMYLCASSFDGSQQGDTQYFGPGTRLTVL.

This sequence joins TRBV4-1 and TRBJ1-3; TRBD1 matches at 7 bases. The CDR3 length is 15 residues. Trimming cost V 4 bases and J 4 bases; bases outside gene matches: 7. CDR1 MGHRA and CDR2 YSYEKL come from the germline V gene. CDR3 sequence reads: CASSPVSTGGNTIYF. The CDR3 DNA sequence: TGCGCCAGCAGCCCCGTTTCGACAGGGGGAAACACCATATATTTT.